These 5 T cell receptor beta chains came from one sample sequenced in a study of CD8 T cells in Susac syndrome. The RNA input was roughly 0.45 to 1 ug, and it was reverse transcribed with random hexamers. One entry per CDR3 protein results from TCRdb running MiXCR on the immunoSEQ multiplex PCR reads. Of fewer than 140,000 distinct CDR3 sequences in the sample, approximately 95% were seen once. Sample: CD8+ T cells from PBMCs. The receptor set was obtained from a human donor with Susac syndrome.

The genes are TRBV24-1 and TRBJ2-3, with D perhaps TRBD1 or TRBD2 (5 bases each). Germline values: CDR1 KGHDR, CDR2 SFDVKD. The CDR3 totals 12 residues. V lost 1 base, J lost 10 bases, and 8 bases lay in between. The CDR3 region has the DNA TGTGCCACCAGTGATTTTGGGGGAGCGCAGTATTTT. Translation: CATSDFGGAQYF.

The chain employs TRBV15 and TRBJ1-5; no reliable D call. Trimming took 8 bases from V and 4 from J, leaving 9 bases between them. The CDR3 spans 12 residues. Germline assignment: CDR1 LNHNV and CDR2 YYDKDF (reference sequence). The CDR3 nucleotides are TGTGCCACCGCCTCAGGTAATCAGCCCCAGCATTTT. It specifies CATASGNQPQHF.

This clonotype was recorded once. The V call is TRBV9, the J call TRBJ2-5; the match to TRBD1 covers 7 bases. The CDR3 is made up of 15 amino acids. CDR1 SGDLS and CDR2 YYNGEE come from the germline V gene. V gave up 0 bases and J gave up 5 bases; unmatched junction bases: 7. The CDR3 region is CASSVEGASLETQYF. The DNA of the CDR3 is TGTGCCAGCAGCGTAGAGGGGGCTAGCCTGGAGACCCAGTACTTC.

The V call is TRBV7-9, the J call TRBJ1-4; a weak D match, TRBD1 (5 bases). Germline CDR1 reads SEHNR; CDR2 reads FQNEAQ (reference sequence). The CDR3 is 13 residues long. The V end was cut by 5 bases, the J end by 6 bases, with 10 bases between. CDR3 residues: CASSPGTYEKLFF. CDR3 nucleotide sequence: TGTGCCAGCAGCCCAGGGACGTATGAAAAACTGTTTTTT.

CDR3 sequence (DNA): TGTGCCAGCAGCGAACAGGGGGCTTTAGACATTCAGTACTTC. Residues: CASSEQGALDIQYF. The rearrangement links TRBV5-4 to TRBJ2-4, with 9 bases lining up with TRBD1. CDR3 length equals 14 residues. J lost 8 bases, V lost 4 bases, and 7 bases had no gene match. Germline V gene lookup returns CDR1 SGHNT and CDR2 YYREEE (reference sequence).